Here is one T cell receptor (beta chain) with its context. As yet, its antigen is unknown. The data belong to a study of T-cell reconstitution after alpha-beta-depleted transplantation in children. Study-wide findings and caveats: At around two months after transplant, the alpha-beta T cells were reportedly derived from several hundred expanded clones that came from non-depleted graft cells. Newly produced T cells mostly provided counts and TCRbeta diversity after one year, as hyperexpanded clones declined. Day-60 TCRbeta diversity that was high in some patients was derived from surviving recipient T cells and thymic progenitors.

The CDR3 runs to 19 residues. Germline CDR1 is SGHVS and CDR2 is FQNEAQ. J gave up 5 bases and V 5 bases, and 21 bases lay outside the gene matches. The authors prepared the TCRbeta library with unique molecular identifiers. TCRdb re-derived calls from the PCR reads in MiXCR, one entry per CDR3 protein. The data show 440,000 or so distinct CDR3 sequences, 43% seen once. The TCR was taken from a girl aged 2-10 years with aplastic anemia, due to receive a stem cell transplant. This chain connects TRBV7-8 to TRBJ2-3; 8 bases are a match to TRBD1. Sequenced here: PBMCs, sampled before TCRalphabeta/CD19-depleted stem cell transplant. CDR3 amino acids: CASSQGRGRGRPAGDTQYF. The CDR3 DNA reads TGTGCCAGCAGCCAAGGGAGAGGCAGGGGGCGCCCGGCGGGAGATACGCAGTATTTT.